These 18 T cell receptor beta chains were sequenced from one sample in a study of blood T cell repertoires in COVID-19. Repertoires were generated with immunoSEQ multiplex PCR, while TCRdb's copy carries only in-frame clones and drops some. Among approximately 130,000 clones listed, roughly four fifths were seen once. Material: peripheral blood. The receptor source for this set is a human donor in a cohort sampled during active COVID-19.

The chain carries TRBV6-1 and TRBJ2-7; maybe TRBD2 (5 bases). V dropped 2 bases and J dropped 8 bases, with 10 bases sitting between them. Germline CDR1 reads MNHNS; CDR2 reads SASEGT. The CDR3 is made up of 12 amino acids. The CDR3 DNA reads TGTGCCAGCAGTGAATTCGGGGTGAAGCAGTACTTC. The encoded protein is CASSEFGVKQYF.

This clone appeared a single time. The chain carries TRBV28 and TRBJ1-4, with D tentatively TRBD1 (5 bases). The ends were cut back, 1 base at V and 6 bases at J, with 15 bases in the middle. This CDR3 has 16 residues. In germline, CDR1 is MDHEN, CDR2 SYDVKM. In nucleotides, the CDR3 is TGTGCCAGCAGTTTATCCCTCGACAGACTCTATGAAAAACTGTTTTTT. This gives the protein CASSLSLDRLYEKLFF.

The rearrangement uses TRBV7-2 and TRBJ1-3, with 9 bases lining up with TRBD1. The germline CDR1 and CDR2 sequences are SGHTA and FQGNSA. With 5 bases clipped from V and 6 bases from J, the junction kept 5 bases outside the gene matches. The CDR3 contains 14 residues. As DNA, the CDR3 is TGTGCCAGCAGCCTGGGACAGGGCTTAAACACCATATATTTT. Its translation is CASSLGQGLNTIYF.

This chain uses TRBV3-1 (or the pseudogene TRBV3-2) with TRBJ1-1; D is unresolved. The germline V gene has CDR1 LGHDT and CDR2 YNNKEL (reference sequence). Trimming removed 1 base at V and 6 bases at J, with 15 bases between. The CDR3 length is 15 residues. The CDR3 loop reads CASSQVSSPVAEAFF. The CDR3, as DNA: TGTGCCAGCAGCCAAGTGTCGTCACCGGTGGCTGAAGCTTTCTTT.

Here the CDR3 reads CASSLEQGYTGELFF. The CDR3 nucleotides read TGCGCCAGCAGCTTAGAACAGGGTTACACCGGGGAGCTGTTTTTT. The chain couples TRBV5-1 to TRBJ2-2, with D perhaps TRBD1 (6 bases). Trimming shortened V by 2 bases and J by 3 bases, and 11 bases separated the two germline ends. CDR3 size: 15 residues. Germline-derived CDR1 and CDR2 are SGHRS and YFSETQ. Full variable domain (remainder filled in from reference TRBV5-1 and TRBJ2-2): KAGVTQTPRYLIKTRGQQVTLSCSPISGHRSVSWYQQTPGQGLQFLFEYFSETQRNKGNFPGRFSGRQFSNSRSEMNVSTLELGDSALYLCASSLEQGYTGELFFGEGSRLTVL.

This clone appeared once. The chain carries TRBV5-4 and TRBJ2-7, with D possibly TRBD2 on 5 matching bases. V lost 1 base and J 3 bases, leaving 11 bases between the germline ends. The CDR3 totals 14 residues. The germline V gene encodes CDR1 SGHNT and CDR2 YYREEE (reference sequence). CDR3 nucleotide sequence: TGTGCCAGCAGCTTGAGAGAGGGCCTCTACGAGCAGTACTTC. This encodes CASSLREGLYEQYF. Complete variable domain (other parts from reference TRBV5-4 and TRBJ2-7): ETGVTQSPTHLIKTRGQQVTLRCSSQSGHNTVSWYQQALGQGPQFIFQYYREEENGRGNFPPRFSGLQFPNYSSELNVNALELDDSALYLCASSLREGLYEQYFGPGTRLTVT.

This clone was recorded once. The rearrangement uses TRBV5-6 and TRBJ1-6; D gene ambiguous. V was cut by 0 bases and J by 10 bases, with 8 bases left in between. CDR3 size: 13 residues. Germline lookup yields CDR1 SGHDT and CDR2 YYEEEE. The CDR3 bases are TGTGCCAGCAGCTTGGGACAAGTCTCACCCCTCCACTTT. This translates into CASSLGQVSPLHF.

The V gene is TRBV28, the J gene TRBJ1-6; D is ambiguous. Germline V gene sequence: CDR1 MDHEN, CDR2 SYDVKM. This CDR3 spans 13 amino acids. V lost 6 bases and J 7 bases, leaving 10 bases between the germline ends. The CDR3 loop is CASSISQNSPLHF. CDR3 in DNA: TGTGCCAGCAGCATATCACAGAATTCACCCCTCCACTTT.

The chain carries TRBV29-1 and TRBJ1-1; 11 bases align to TRBD1. The germline gives CDR1 SQVTM, CDR2 ANQGSEA. The CDR3 runs 17 residues. J gave up 4 bases and V 4 bases, and 14 bases lay outside the gene matches. CDR3 nucleotides: TGCAGCGTTGGGACAGGGGGCGCAGGCTTCTGGGGCACTGAAGCTTTCTTT. Protein sequence: CSVGTGGAGFWGTEAFF.

The rearrangement uses TRBV9 and TRBJ1-3; the match to TRBD1 covers 7 bases. CDR3 length: 19 amino acids. Losses at the gene ends were 0 bases for V and 8 bases for J; bases not matched to a gene: 20. Germline CDR1 is SGDLS and CDR2 is YYNGEE. Written as DNA, the CDR3 is TGTGCCAGCAGCGTAGATCCCGTGACAGGGAGTGTTCGCGGAGACACCATATATTTT. Translation: CASSVDPVTGSVRGDTIYF.

This clone turned up a few times. This chain links TRBV11-2 with TRBJ2-7; no definite D call. Germline V gene lookup returns CDR1 SGHAT and CDR2 FQNNGV. Trimming pared 5 bases from V and 0 bases from J, leaving 14 bases between. CDR3 size: 15 residues. CDR3 residues: CASSTDLYLSYEQYF. CDR3 coding DNA: TGTGCCAGCAGCACCGACTTATACCTCTCCTACGAGCAGTACTTC.

This chain joins TRBV15 and TRBJ1-2; a possible D gene is TRBD1 (5 bases). Per germline, CDR1 LNHNV and CDR2 YYDKDF (reference sequence). The CDR3 extends over 12 amino acids. V lost 11 bases to trimming and J lost 7 bases, with 17 bases between them. CDR3 loop: CASAQGMGGYTF. CDR3 nucleotide sequence: TGTGCCTCGGCCCAGGGAATGGGTGGCTACACCTTC.

The CDR3 nucleotides are TGTGCCAGCAGCAAAGGGGGGCCCTACGAGCAGTACTTC. Translating gives CASSKGGPYEQYF. The chain couples TRBV21-1 to TRBJ2-7; the table's D gene call, TRBD1, was not cross checked with the DNA. TRBV21-1 corresponds to a pseudogene. The CDR3 consists of 13 residues.

This clone was observed a few times. This chain connects TRBV19 to TRBJ2-7; no definite D call. Germline V gene data show CDR1 as LNHDA and CDR2 as SQIVND (reference sequence). The CDR3 runs 12 residues. With 5 bases removed from V and 2 bases from J, the gap between germline ends came to 7 bases. CDR3 DNA: TGTGCCAGTAGTGGCACTACCTACGAGCAGTACTTC. It codes for CASSGTTYEQYF.

About this clone itself: One end of the junction varies from germline; a read error may be responsible. Other DNA sequences within the sample encode an identical CDR3. The rearrangement links TRBV11-3 to TRBJ2-7; no reliable D call. The CDR3 is 13 amino acids. CDR1 is SGHNT, CDR2 YENEEA, per germline. The CDR3 DNA sequence: TGTGCCAGCAGCTTAGATACGAGGTACGAGCAATACTTC. It is translated as CASSLDTRYEQYF.

This clone was seen just once. The chain has TRBV6-4 and TRBJ2-7; 13 bases line up with TRBD2. Germline V lookup: CDR1 MRHNA, CDR2 SNTAGT. The V and J ends lost 3 bases and 3 bases, in that order; junction bases with no gene match: 5. This CDR3 has 16 residues. The CDR3 loop is CASSEAGLAGDYEQYF. For the CDR3, the DNA is TGTGCCAGCAGTGAAGCCGGACTAGCGGGGGACTACGAGCAGTACTTC.

The rearrangement joins TRBV10-1 to TRBJ1-6; D perhaps matches TRBD1 (6 bases). Trimming removed 6 bases from V and 2 bases from J, with 14 bases in between. This CDR3 spans 16 amino acids. Germline V CDR1 and CDR2: WNHNN, SYGVQD (reference sequence). CDR3 loop: CASSPTGVPYNSPLHF. Written as DNA, the CDR3 is TGCGCCAGCAGCCCGACAGGAGTCCCCTATAATTCACCCCTCCACTTT.

This chain joins TRBV7-8 and TRBJ2-1, with D tentatively TRBD1 (5 bases). The germline V gene has CDR1 SGHVS and CDR2 FQNEAQ. V lost 2 bases, J lost 8 bases, and 7 bases lay in between. The CDR3 is made up of 12 amino acids. CDR3 sequence (DNA): TGTGCCAGCAGCTTATTAGGGGATGAGCAGTTCTTC. Its translation is CASSLLGDEQFF.